The rows below give T cell receptor beta chains drawn from one sample of a study of post-analysis software for immune sequencing data. TCRdb recomputed calls from the PCR reads with MiXCR, one row per CDR3 protein. The data contain around 250,000 distinct CDR3 sequences, 36% of them singletons. Sequenced: blood. All receptors derive from a girl aged 5 to 17 with multiple sclerosis. The CDR3 runs from the conserved cysteine through the conserved F or W. The D gene is left open where the match is weak. Clone size is not always given. Where it is, it says once, few, many or a class for expanded clones.

V	D	size	J	CDR3	DNA
TRBV28	TRBD2	NA	TRBJ2-7	CASVAGGTYEQYF	TGTGCCAGTGTAGCGGGAGGGACCTACGAGCAGTACTTC
TRBV20-1	NA	few	TRBJ2-2	CSAREATGTGELFF	TGCAGTGCTAGGGAGGCTACGGGAACCGGGGAGCTGTTTTTT
TRBV12-3/TRBV12-4	TRBD1	many	TRBJ1-1	CASTLGGQITEAFF	TGTGCCAGCACCCTAGGGGGACAGATTACTGAAGCTTTCTTT
TRBV19	TRBD1	many	TRBJ1-2	CASSQTGEAANYGYTF	TGTGCCAGTAGCCAAACAGGGGAGGCGGCTAACTATGGCTACACCTTC
TRBV12-3/TRBV12-4	NA	many	TRBJ1-1	CASSFPGTEAFF	TGTGCCAGCAGTTTCCCGGGAACTGAAGCTTTCTTT
TRBV20-1	NA	NA	TRBJ1-6	CSAGTINSPLHF	TGCAGTGCTGGGACCATAAATTCACCCCTCCACTTT
TRBV11-2	NA	NA	TRBJ2-7	CASSLWQGGGVEQYF	TGTGCCAGCAGCTTATGGCAGGGAGGAGGGGTCGAGCAGTACTTC
TRBV13	TRBD1	NA	TRBJ2-1	CASGLDRGRVIFYNEQFF	TGTGCCAGCGGCCTGGACAGGGGGCGCGTGATTTTCTACAATGAGCAGTTCTTC
TRBV3-1	NA	NA	TRBJ1-1	CASSLGHTEAFF	TGTGCCAGCAGCCTCGGTCACACTGAAGCTTTCTTT
TRBV10-3	TRBD2	NA	TRBJ2-7	CAISADSGPYEQYF	TGTGCCATCAGTGCTGATAGCGGGCCGTACGAGCAGTACTTC
TRBV20-1	NA	many	TRBJ2-7	CSARERGKNSYEQYF	TGCAGTGCTAGAGAGCGCGGGAAAAACTCCTACGAGCAGTACTTC
TRBV20-1	NA	many	TRBJ2-5	CSARRGEAQETQYF	TGCAGTGCTCGGAGGGGAGAGGCTCAAGAGACCCAGTACTTC
TRBV5-4	NA	NA	TRBJ2-1	CASSLSTAGDEQFF	TGTGCCAGCAGCTTATCAACGGCCGGGGATGAGCAGTTCTTC
TRBV5-5	NA	NA	TRBJ1-1	CASSLDGGRNTEAFF	TGTGCCAGCAGCTTGGATGGGGGCCGGAACACTGAAGCTTTCTTT
TRBV5-1	TRBD2	NA	TRBJ2-3	CASSLATSGRAGADTQYF	TGCGCCAGCAGCTTGGCCACTAGCGGGAGGGCCGGGGCAGATACGCAGTATTTT
TRBV28	NA	once	TRBJ2-4	CASRPIGHFNIQYF	TGTGCCAGCAGGCCAATCGGACATTTCAACATTCAGTACTTC
TRBV3-1	TRBD1	medium-sized	TRBJ2-1	CASNRWGQVNNEQFF	TGTGCCAGCAACCGATGGGGACAGGTTAACAATGAGCAGTTCTTC
TRBV10-3	NA	NA	TRBJ2-7	CAISESAAFSYEQYF	TGTGCCATCAGTGAGAGTGCGGCGTTTTCCTACGAGCAGTACTTC
TRBV21-1	NA	NA	TRBJ1-2	CASSSGRGLKNGYTF	TGTGCCAGCAGCTCTGGGCGGGGGCTCAAGAATGGCTACACCTTC
TRBV6-1	TRBD1	few	TRBJ1-1	CASSEVGQDRNTEAFF	TGTGCCAGCAGTGAAGTGGGACAGGATAGGAACACTGAAGCTTTCTTT
TRBV29-1	NA	many	TRBJ2-3	CSVTRLRTDTQYF	TGCAGCGTCACTAGGCTTCGCACAGATACGCAGTATTTT
TRBV12-3/TRBV12-4	TRBD1	NA	TRBJ2-3	CASTVGQATDTQYF	TGTGCCAGCACCGTCGGACAGGCCACAGATACGCAGTATTTT
TRBV6-2/TRBV6-3	TRBD2	many	TRBJ2-5	CASRRTSGGAKTQYF	TGTGCCAGCAGGCGGACTAGCGGGGGGGCCAAGACCCAGTACTTC
TRBV28	NA	many	TRBJ2-7	CAISGRANEQYF	TGTGCCATCTCGGGCAGGGCAAACGAGCAGTACTTC
TRBV7-3	NA	few	TRBJ2-3	CASTEGGGGYTDTQYF	TGTGCCAGCACCGAAGGGGGGGGGGGATACACAGATACGCAGTATTTT
TRBV29-1	NA	few	TRBJ2-2	CSGRDTGELFF	TGCAGCGGGAGGGACACCGGGGAGCTGTTTTTT
TRBV7-6	TRBD1	NA	TRBJ2-5	CASSLAGTVPQETQYF	TGTGCCAGCAGCTTAGCTGGGACAGTTCCCCAAGAGACCCAGTACTTC
TRBV6-5	TRBD2	NA	TRBJ2-1	CASSYSPSGRALNEQFF	TGTGCCAGCAGTTACTCTCCAAGCGGGAGGGCCTTGAATGAGCAGTTCTTC
TRBV29-1	NA	many	TRBJ2-1	CSVDVYNEQFF	TGCAGCGTTGATGTTTACAATGAGCAGTTCTTC
TRBV10-3	TRBD1	NA	TRBJ1-5	CAISRDRGLGNQPQHF	TGTGCCATCAGCCGCGACAGGGGACTTGGCAATCAGCCCCAGCATTTT
TRBV20-1	TRBD1	NA	TRBJ1-6	CSARDTRQGNSPLHF	TGCAGTGCTAGAGACACCCGACAGGGGAATTCACCCCTCCACTTT
TRBV12-3/TRBV12-4	NA	few	TRBJ2-5	CASSLVTAANEQYF	TGTGCCAGCAGTCTGGTAACAGCGGCAAATGAGCAGTACTTC
TRBV7-3	TRBD2	NA	TRBJ2-1	CASSFAPTSGGGEQFF	TGTGCCAGCAGCTTCGCCCCGACTAGCGGGGGAGGTGAGCAGTTCTTC
TRBV24-1	TRBD1	NA	TRBJ1-5	CATSDGQGANQPQHF	TGTGCCACCAGTGATGGGCAGGGGGCGAATCAGCCCCAGCATTTT
TRBV7-2	NA	many	TRBJ2-7	CASSLGPGSPGAYEQYF	TGTGCCAGCAGCTTAGGCCCTGGGAGTCCAGGGGCCTACGAGCAGTACTTC
TRBV20-1	TRBD2	many	TRBJ2-3	CSASGLAGVADTQYF	TGCAGTGCCAGTGGACTAGCGGGAGTGGCAGATACGCAGTATTTT
TRBV7-2	NA	many	TRBJ2-5	CASSLRDRGETQYF	TGTGCCAGCAGCTTAAGGGATAGGGGAGAGACCCAGTACTTC
TRBV20-1	NA	many	TRBJ1-1	CSAMDRPNTEAFF	TGCAGTGCGATGGACAGACCGAACACTGAAGCTTTCTTT
TRBV6-1	NA	NA	TRBJ1-2	CASSGDGFYGYTF	TGTGCCAGCAGTGGGGACGGATTCTATGGCTACACCTTC
TRBV28	NA	many	TRBJ2-6	CASSFANSGANVLTF	TGTGCCAGCAGTTTTGCGAACTCTGGGGCCAACGTCCTGACTTTC
TRBV9	TRBD1	NA	TRBJ2-4	CASGLTQGAGIQYF	TGTGCCAGCGGCCTCACCCAGGGGGCTGGCATTCAGTACTTC
TRBV7-9	NA	few	TRBJ1-5	CASSSPTDLSLGRPQHF	TGTGCCAGCAGCTCCCCTACGGACTTAAGCTTAGGTCGGCCCCAGCATTTT
TRBV6-5	NA	many	TRBJ2-1	CASSLAPGYNEQFF	TGTGCCAGCAGCCTAGCGCCCGGCTACAATGAGCAGTTCTTC
TRBV18	NA	few	TRBJ1-2	CASSPTSNYGYTF	TGTGCCAGCTCCCCCACGTCTAACTATGGCTACACCTTC
TRBV9	NA	NA	TRBJ1-3	CASSVELASGGYSGNTIYF	TGTGCCAGCAGCGTAGAACTGGCCAGCGGGGGTTACTCTGGAAACACCATATATTTT
TRBV29-1	NA	many	TRBJ1-2	CSVGRGNYGYTF	TGCAGCGTTGGACGGGGTAACTATGGCTACACCTTC
TRBV7-9	NA	NA	TRBJ2-3	CASSSTKRGTQYF	TGTGCCAGCAGCTCGACAAAAAGGGGTACGCAGTATTTT
TRBV14	TRBD2	NA	TRBJ2-5	CASAAGEEAQYF	TGTGCCAGCGCGGCGGGAGAAGAGGCCCAGTACTTC
TRBV6-2/TRBV6-3	NA	NA	TRBJ2-6	CASNQGQGTFGANVLTF	NA
TRBV20-1	NA	many	TRBJ2-1	CSASASTRVWNEQFF	TGCAGTGCTAGTGCCTCAACCCGTGTGTGGAATGAGCAGTTCTTC
TRBV20-1	TRBD1	many	TRBJ1-5	CSARADRGRINQPQHF	TGCAGTGCTAGGGCCGACAGGGGGCGGATTAATCAGCCCCAGCATTTT